The 16 T cell receptor beta chains below come from one sample, sequenced in a study of T cell repertoires in cytomegalovirus infection. From the reads, TCRdb called clonotypes with MiXCR, one entry per CDR3 protein. Among about 250,000 distinct CDR3 sequences listed, over 15% were seen once. The material sequenced was CD8+ T cells from PBMCs. Every receptor here comes from a human donor in good health (CMV status not recorded). Some clones in this sample may be carry-over from other donors' samples.

This clonotype has a handful of counts. The chain employs TRBV28 and TRBJ1-6; TRBD1 agrees at 7 bases. The germline V gene encodes CDR1 MDHEN and CDR2 SYDVKM. The CDR3 covers 17 residues. V lost 6 bases and J lost 1; bases outside the gene matches: 9. Written as DNA, the CDR3 is TGTGCCAGCAGCCCAAGGCAGGGGGAATCCTATAATTCACCCCTCCACTTT. Residues: CASSPRQGESYNSPLHF.

Ten or more counts support this clonotype. V usage is TRBV28 and J usage is TRBJ2-2; 9 bases are shared with TRBD1. The J segment lost 10 bases and the V segment lost 5 bases, leaving 11 bases of the junction unmatched. The CDR3 loop spans 15 amino acids. The V gene's germline CDR1 is MDHEN and CDR2 SYDVKM. In DNA, the CDR3 is TGTGCCAGCAGTCAAGGGACAGGGCTTCGCGAGGAGCTGTTTTTT. Translating gives CASSQGTGLREELFF.

This clonotype was observed a handful of times. This chain connects TRBV6-1 to TRBJ1-1, with D uncertain. V was shortened by 5 bases and J by 4 bases, with 11 bases between the two germline ends. The CDR3 spans 13 residues. Germline CDR1 MNHNS, CDR2 SASEGT. DNA for the CDR3: TGTGCCAGCAGTATAGACCTGGCCACTGAAGCTTTCTTT. It is translated as CASSIDLATEAFF.

A few counts support this clonotype. The chain employs TRBV6-2 or TRBV6-3 and TRBJ1-1; D call uncertain. The V and J ends lost 5 bases and 6 bases respectively, with 19 bases between them. The germline gives CDR1 MNHEY, CDR2 SVGEGT. The CDR3 is 15 amino acids. CDR3 in DNA: TGTGCCAGCAGTCTCCTTGGCGGCAGGCCTCCTGAAGCTTTCTTT. Translation gives CASSLLGGRPPEAFF.

This clonotype occurred many times. The rearrangement links TRBV14 to TRBJ2-1; D is perhaps TRBD1 (7 bases). V was cut by 0 bases and J by 4 bases, with 16 bases left in between. The CDR3 is made up of 17 amino acids. Germline-derived CDR1 and CDR2 are SGHDN and FVKESK. The CDR3 coding sequence is TGTGCCAGCAGCCAAGATTCTTGGCAGGGGGGTTACAATGAGCAGTTCTTC. Translating gives CASSQDSWQGGYNEQFF.

This clonotype appeared a single time. Mismatch with germline at one junction end may stem from a read error. J is TRBJ2-1 and V is TRBV14; 9 bases are a match to TRBD1. Germline-derived CDR1 and CDR2 are SGHDN and FVKESK. The CDR3 is 15 amino acids. Here the CDR3 reads CAGSPGQGWDNEQFF. The DNA of the CDR3 is TGTGCCGGCAGCCCCGGACAGGGGTGGGACAATGAGCAGTTCTTC.

This clonotype was recorded once. The chain links TRBV24-1 to TRBJ2-1; 10 bases agree with TRBD2. Germline CDR1 KGHDR, CDR2 SFDVKD. Trimming removed 5 bases from V and 3 bases from J; junction bases left unmatched: 6. The CDR3 spans 16 residues. CDR3 loop: CATSARSGGVYNEQFF. The CDR3, as DNA: TGTGCCACCAGTGCCCGCAGCGGGGGGGTCTACAATGAGCAGTTCTTC.

The V gene is TRBV20-1, the J gene TRBJ2-7, with 7 bases lining up with TRBD1. V dropped 0 bases and J dropped 3; count of bases not matched to a gene: 8. This CDR3 is 15 amino acids long. Germline CDR1 and CDR2: DFQATT and SNEGSKA (reference sequence). As DNA, the CDR3 is TGCAGTGCTAGAGATCTCACAGGGGCAGACTACGAGCAGTACTTC. It translates to CSARDLTGADYEQYF.

V is TRBV28 and J is TRBJ1-2; 7 bases fit TRBD1. Germline lookup yields CDR1 MDHEN and CDR2 SYDVKM. The CDR3 extends over 13 amino acids. Trimming cost V 6 bases and J 4 bases; bases outside gene matches: 5. CDR3 sequence (DNA): TGTGCCAGCAGCCGCGGGACAGCCTATGGCTACACCTTC. It yields the protein CASSRGTAYGYTF.

The genes are TRBV9 and TRBJ2-7, with D possibly TRBD2 on 6 matching bases. The length of the CDR3 is 14 residues. The germline gives CDR1 SGDLS, CDR2 YYNGEE. Trimming took off 0 bases at V and 3 bases at J, with 10 bases between the two ends. The chain's CDR3 is CASSVGQGLYEQYF. As DNA, the CDR3 is TGTGCCAGCAGCGTAGGGCAGGGACTCTACGAGCAGTACTTC. The full variable domain, rest sourced from reference TRBV9 and TRBJ2-7, is DSGVTQTPKHLITATGQRVTLRCSPRSGDLSVYWYQQSLDQGLQFLIQYYNGEERAKGNILERFSAQQFPDLHSELNLSSLELGDSALYFCASSVGQGLYEQYFGPGTRLTVT.

The chain has TRBV11-2 and TRBJ2-7; 8 bases fit TRBD1. J gave up 3 bases and V 5 bases, and 9 bases lay outside the gene matches. The length of the CDR3 is 15 residues. Germline lookup yields CDR1 SGHAT and CDR2 FQNNGV. The CDR3 DNA sequence: TGTGCCAGCAGCCCTCGTCCAGACAGGGGCTACGAGCAGTACTTC. Protein: CASSPRPDRGYEQYF.

V usage is TRBV13 and J usage is TRBJ2-5; perhaps TRBD2 as D (5 bases). V was cut by 1 base and J by 3 bases, with 9 bases left in between. The CDR3 has 14 residues. Germline V CDR1 and CDR2: PRHDT, FYEKMQ (reference sequence). The CDR3, as DNA: TGTGCCAGCAGCTTAGCGGTTAGCGAAGAGACCCAGTACTTC. Protein: CASSLAVSEETQYF. Variable domain in full (rest from reference TRBV13 and TRBJ2-5): AAGVIQSPRHLIKEKRETATLKCYPIPRHDTVYWYQQGPGQDPQFLISFYEKMQSDKGSIPDRFSAQQFSDYHSELNMSSLELGDSALYFCASSLAVSEETQYFGPGTRLLVL.

This clonotype was detected many times. V gene TRBV10-3 combines with J gene TRBJ1-1, with D possibly TRBD1 on 5 matching bases. The CDR3 sequence is 13 residues long. V lost 10 bases and J 2 bases, leaving 14 bases between the germline ends. CDR1 is ENHRY, CDR2 SYGVKD, per germline. DNA of the CDR3: TGTGCCACCACCGACAGACAAAACACTGAAGCTTTCTTT. As protein: CATTDRQNTEAFF.

This clonotype came up a few times. V usage is TRBV6-5 and J usage is TRBJ1-2; 8 bases align to TRBD1. The J segment lost 2 bases and the V segment lost 0 bases, leaving 20 bases of the junction unmatched. The CDR3 runs 21 residues. Germline assignment: CDR1 MNHEY and CDR2 SVGAGI. The CDR3 nucleotides read TGTGCCAGCAGTTACTCGAGCCCCGGACAGGGAAGCCACTCTATAAACTATGGCTACACCTTC. As protein: CASSYSSPGQGSHSINYGYTF.

This clonotype was counted a few times. V gene TRBV7-9 combines with J gene TRBJ2-1; 9 bases match TRBD1. This CDR3 spans 14 amino acids. Trimming took 5 bases from V and 7 from J; bases not matched to a gene: 6. Germline V gives CDR1 SEHNR, CDR2 FQNEAQ (reference sequence). DNA for the CDR3: TGTGCCAGCAGCGGGGGACAGGGATGGAATGAGCAGTTCTTC. Its protein product is CASSGGQGWNEQFF.

This clonotype was recorded at least ten times. V and J are TRBV2 and TRBJ2-1, with 8 bases fitting TRBD1. Trimming cost V 8 bases and J 6 bases; bases outside gene matches: 9. Germline CDR1 SNHLY, CDR2 FYNNEI. This CDR3 has 14 amino acids. The CDR3: CASPSRTGTNEQFF. The CDR3 DNA follows: TGTGCCAGCCCCAGCAGGACAGGGACCAATGAGCAGTTCTTC.